Sequencing of this T cell receptor (beta chain) was carried out in a study of cytomegalovirus exposure and HLA in healthy donors. Germline-derived CDR1 and CDR2 are ENHRY and SYGVKD. With 4 bases removed from V and 4 bases from J, the gap between germline ends came to 17 bases. This CDR3 has 15 residues. Use of 60 Vbeta and 13 Jbeta primers characterized the PCR. Only in-frame clones appear in the TCRdb table, and some are missing; sequencing was by immunoSEQ multiplex PCR. Of some 100,000 clones detected, 60% to 85% appear once; the ten largest clones hold about 10%. The chain carries TRBV10-3 and TRBJ2-7; possibly TRBD1 for D (5 bases). Sequenced input: PBMCs. The origin of this receptor is a man aged 45-65 years in good health and CMV-seronegative. The CDR3 DNA sequence: TGTGCCATCAGTGCGGCAGGCCAGGGCTCTTACGAGCAGTACTTC. This gives the protein CAISAAGQGSYEQYF.